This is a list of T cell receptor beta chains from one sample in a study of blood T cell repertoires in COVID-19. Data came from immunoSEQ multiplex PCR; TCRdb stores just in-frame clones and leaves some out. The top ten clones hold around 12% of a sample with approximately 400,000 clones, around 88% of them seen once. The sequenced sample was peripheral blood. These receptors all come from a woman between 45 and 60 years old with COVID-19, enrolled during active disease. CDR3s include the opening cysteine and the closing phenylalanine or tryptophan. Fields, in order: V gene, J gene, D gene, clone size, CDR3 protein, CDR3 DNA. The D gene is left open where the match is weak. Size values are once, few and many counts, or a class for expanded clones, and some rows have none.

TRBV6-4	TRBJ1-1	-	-	CASSERGGDTEAFF	TGTGCCAGCAGTGAACGTGGGGGGGACACTGAAGCTTTCTTT
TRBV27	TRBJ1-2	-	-	CASSLRGGNYGYTF	TGTGCCAGCAGTTTACGGGGGGGAAACTATGGCTACACCTTC
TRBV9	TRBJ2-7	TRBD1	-	CASSVRDRGTYEQYF	TGTGCCAGCAGCGTCCGGGACAGGGGGACCTACGAGCAGTACTTC
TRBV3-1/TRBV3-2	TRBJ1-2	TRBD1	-	CASSQGQGMVGGYTF	TGTGCCAGCAGCCAAGGACAGGGGATGGTAGGAGGCTACACCTTC
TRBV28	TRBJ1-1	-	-	CASSRFDSPNTEAFF	TGTGCCAGCAGTAGATTCGACAGTCCTAACACTGAAGCTTTCTTT
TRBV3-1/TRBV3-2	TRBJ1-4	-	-	CASSQFFEKLFF	TGTGCCAGCAGCCAATTCTTTGAAAAACTGTTTTTT
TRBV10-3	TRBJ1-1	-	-	CAISESGGGNTEAFF	TGTGCCATCAGTGAGTCTGGGGGGGGGAACACTGAAGCTTTCTTT
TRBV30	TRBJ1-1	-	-	CAWSVEGAAEAFF	TGTGCCTGGAGTGTAGAAGGGGCCGCTGAAGCTTTCTTT
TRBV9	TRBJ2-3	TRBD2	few	CASSVEAGGPDTQYF	TGTGCCAGCAGCGTAGAGGCGGGGGGGCCAGATACGCAGTATTTT
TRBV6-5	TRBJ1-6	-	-	CASSRDTDNSPLHF	TGTGCCAGCAGCCGGGACACAGATAATTCACCCCTCCACTTT
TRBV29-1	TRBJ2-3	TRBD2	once	CSVRLAGSTDTQYF	TGCAGCGTTCGACTAGCGGGGAGCACAGATACGCAGTATTTT
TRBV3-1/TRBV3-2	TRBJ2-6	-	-	CASSQEGDNVLTF	TGTGCCAGCAGCCAAGAGGGCGACAACGTCCTGACTTTC
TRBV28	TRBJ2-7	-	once	CASSPPAAHEQYF	TGTGCCAGCAGTCCCCCCGCGGCCCACGAGCAGTACTTC
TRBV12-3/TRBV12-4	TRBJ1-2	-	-	CASSVDRYGYTF	TGTGCCAGCAGTGTGGACAGATATGGCTACACCTTC
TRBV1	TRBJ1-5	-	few	CTSSQPPGSDQPQHF	TGCACCAGCAGCCAACCCCCAGGTTCCGACCAGCCCCAGCATTTT
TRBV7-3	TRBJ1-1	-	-	CASSLTWSTEAFF	TGTGCCAGCAGCTTAACTTGGAGCACTGAAGCTTTCTTT
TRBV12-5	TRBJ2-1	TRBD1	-	CASGLGPGQGYNEQFF	TGTGCTAGTGGTTTGGGACCGGGACAGGGGTACAATGAGCAGTTCTTC
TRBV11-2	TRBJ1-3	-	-	CASSLDPGRNTIYF	TGTGCCAGCAGCTTAGATCCGGGTAGAAACACCATATATTTT
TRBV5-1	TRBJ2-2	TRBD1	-	CASSLRQGDTGELFF	TGCGCCAGCAGCCTACGACAGGGCGACACCGGGGAGCTGTTTTTT
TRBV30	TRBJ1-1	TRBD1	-	CAWNADRVIPEAFF	TGTGCCTGGAACGCAGACAGGGTTATTCCTGAAGCTTTCTTT
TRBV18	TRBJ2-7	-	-	CASSPEQGLVKQYF	TGTGCCAGCTCACCCGAACAGGGCCTAGTCAAGCAGTACTTC
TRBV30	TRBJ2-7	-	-	CAWSGASVYEQYF	TGTGCCTGGAGCGGAGCGTCCGTTTACGAGCAGTACTTC
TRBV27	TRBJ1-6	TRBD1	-	CASRNQGANSPLHF	TGTGCCAGCCGTAATCAGGGGGCTAATTCACCCCTCCACTTT
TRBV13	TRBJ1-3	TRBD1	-	CASSSGTGIPGNTIYF	TGTGCCAGCAGCTCCGGGACAGGGATTCCTGGAAACACCATATATTTT
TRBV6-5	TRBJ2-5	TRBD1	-	CASSLQGAGETQYF	TGTGCCAGCAGTTTACAGGGGGCAGGTGAGACCCAGTACTTC
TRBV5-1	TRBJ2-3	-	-	CASSLGPEEDTQYF	TGCGCCAGCAGCTTGGGTCCCGAGGAAGATACGCAGTATTTT
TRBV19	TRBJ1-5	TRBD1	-	CASSRQGVDQPQHF	TGTGCCAGTAGTAGACAGGGGGTCGATCAGCCCCAGCATTTT
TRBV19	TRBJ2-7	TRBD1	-	CASSIEESGGGGYEQYF	TGTGCCAGTAGTATAGAGGAGTCAGGGGGCGGCGGTTACGAGCAGTACTTC
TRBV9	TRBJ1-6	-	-	CASSRQDRTPLHF	TGTGCCAGCAGTCGACAGGATCGGACACCCCTCCACTTT
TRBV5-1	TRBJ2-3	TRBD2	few	CASSLATTSGATDTQYF	TGCGCCAGCAGCTTGGCCACGACTAGCGGGGCCACAGATACGCAGTATTTT